This TCR beta chain originates from a study of blood T cells in healthy people across ages. Study at large: Template switching captured about one barcoded beta molecule per two T cells. Study findings and constraints: Diversity figures based on one million T cells were deemed too low. CMV status of donors was not determined, possibly confounding expanded clonotype changes.

Isolated per sample were at least 7 million PBMCs. Sample-barcoded 5' priming and a J-beta primer mix drove a second PCR of roughly 6 to 12 cycles. TCRdb reprocessed the 5' RACE reads with MiXCR, giving one entry per CDR3 protein. In the table there are fewer than 2,000,000 distinct CDR3 sequences, about 31% of which are singletons. A remark on this clonotype: The antigen is not known.

Germline CDR1 SGDLS, CDR2 YYNGEE. V was pared by 6 bases and J by 5 bases, with 10 bases of the junction left unmatched. The CDR3 loop spans 15 amino acids. The chain couples TRBV9 to TRBJ1-1; 10 bases fit TRBD1. What was sequenced was blood. The TCR sequence derives from a woman in her thirties in good health. CDR3 in amino acids: CASNPRGTGVTEAFF. CDR3 DNA sequence: TGTGCCAGCAACCCCCGCGGGACAGGGGTAACTGAAGCTTTCTTT.